The 13 T cell receptor beta chains reported below all come from one sample, sequenced in a study of blood T cells in healthy people across ages (dated by TCRdb to about 2015). The library was produced with 5' RACE. The sequencing machine was an Illumina HiSeq 2500. A second PCR of roughly 7 to 11 cycles was performed with a sample-barcoded 5' primer and a J-beta primer mix. TCRdb passed the public sequencing reads through fastp at Q25 and MiXCR, retaining productive beta sequences. Every entry covers one CDR3 protein and lists the most common genes and DNA from its rows. In all, the sample holds some 1.5 million distinct CDR3 sequences, and 28% of those were seen once. Together, the top ten hold 7.7% of the sample. Input material: blood. These receptors all stem from a woman aged 30 to 39 in good health.

The chain employs TRBV20-1 and TRBJ2-2, with 15 bases aligning to TRBD2. This CDR3 is built from 17 residues. V was pared by 3 bases and J by 5 bases, with 7 bases of the junction left unmatched. CDR1 and CDR2 from the germline V gene are DFQATT and SNEGSKA (reference sequence). CDR3 DNA: TGCAGTGCTAGTGGACTAGCGGGGGGGCCGGGTACCGGGGAGCTGTTTTTT. Its protein is CSASGLAGGPGTGELFF.

This clonotype occurred a few times. The chain uses TRBV12-3 or TRBV12-4 and TRBJ1-6; TRBD1 matches at 10 bases. The CDR3 loop spans 15 amino acids. With 6 bases clipped from V and 8 bases from J, the junction kept 7 bases outside the gene matches. This chain's CDR3 is CASSSGTGVDSPLHF. The CDR3, as DNA: TGTGCCAGCAGCTCCGGGACAGGGGTTGATTCACCCCTCCACTTT.

The J gene is TRBJ1-4, the V gene TRBV3-1; TRBD1 matches 11 bases. In germline, CDR1 is LGHDT, CDR2 YNNKEL (reference sequence). The V segment lost 4 bases and the J segment 7 bases; nucleotides outside the gene matches: 2. This CDR3 is 14 amino acids long. This CDR3 is CASSRGQGAEKLFF. CDR3 nucleotide sequence: TGTGCCAGCAGCCGAGGACAGGGGGCTGAAAAACTGTTTTTT. The whole variable domain, filled in from reference TRBV3-1 and TRBJ1-4, reads DTAVSQTPKYLVTQMGNDKSIKCEQNLGHDTMYWYKQDSKKFLKIMFSYNNKELIINETVPNRFSPKSPDKAHLNLHINSLELGDSAVYFCASSRGQGAEKLFFGSGTQLSVL.

This rearrangement joins TRBV6-1 to TRBJ2-7; TRBD1 matches at 12 bases. Germline CDR1 is MNHNS and CDR2 is SASEGT. CDR3 length: 17 amino acids. The V and J ends lost 4 bases and 2 bases, in that order; junction bases with no gene match: 9. The CDR3 sequence: CASSGPPGQGAPYEQYF. CDR3 coding DNA: TGTGCCAGCAGTGGCCCACCGGGACAGGGGGCTCCCTACGAGCAGTACTTC.

The chain has TRBV7-2 and TRBJ2-1; TRBD2 is a possible D gene (6 bases). V lost 5 bases and J lost 0, with 20 bases in between. The CDR3 has 18 residues. The germline gives CDR1 SGHTA, CDR2 FQGNSA. CDR3: CASSAGLGRLSSYNEQFF. The CDR3 DNA reads TGTGCCAGCAGCGCGGGTCTGGGGAGGCTTAGCTCCTACAATGAGCAGTTCTTC. Full variable domain (rest looked up from reference TRBV7-2 and TRBJ2-1): GAGVSQSPSNKVTEKGKDVELRCDPISGHTALYWYRQSLGQGLEFLIYFQGNSAPDKSGLPSDRFSAERTGGSVSTLTIQRTQQEDSAVYLCASSAGLGRLSSYNEQFFGPGTRLTVL.

The J gene is TRBJ1-2, the V gene TRBV9; 8 bases align to TRBD1. This CDR3 is 16 amino acids long. Germline V gene sequence: CDR1 SGDLS, CDR2 YYNGEE. With 3 bases clipped from V and 7 bases from J, the junction kept 14 bases outside the gene matches. CDR3 sequence: CASSAKTGAPRGGYTF. The CDR3 nucleotides are TGTGCCAGCAGCGCCAAGACAGGGGCGCCCAGGGGTGGCTACACCTTC.

This clonotype was counted many times. The CDR3 DNA is TGTGCCAGCAGCTCGACCATTAGGACAGGGCCTAGCACAGATACGCAGTATTTT. As protein: CASSSTIRTGPSTDTQYF. The chain links TRBV7-2 to TRBJ2-3; 8 bases agree with TRBD1. CDR1 and CDR2 from the germline V gene are SGHTA and FQGNSA. J lost 0 bases, V lost 4 bases, and 12 bases had no gene match. The CDR3 has 18 residues.

This clonotype has only a few counts. The rearrangement uses TRBV4-1 and TRBJ2-7, with D unresolved. V was cut by 0 bases and J by 4 bases, with 22 bases left in between. Germline V CDR1 and CDR2: MGHRA, YSYEKL. The CDR3 has 18 amino acids. The CDR3 protein is CASSQDVSRPLDPYEQYF. CDR3 DNA sequence: TGCGCCAGCAGCCAAGATGTCTCTCGTCCGTTAGACCCTTACGAGCAGTACTTC.

This clonotype has just one count. CDR3 region: CSARDRGVGVYQPQHF. The DNA of the CDR3 is TGCAGTGCTAGAGATCGTGGGGTCGGGGTCTATCAGCCCCAGCATTTT. The rearrangement links TRBV20-1 to TRBJ1-5; D gene unclear. The CDR3 runs to 16 residues. Trimming removed 0 bases from V and 5 bases from J, with 17 bases in between. Germline V gene sequence: CDR1 DFQATT, CDR2 SNEGSKA (reference sequence).

The CDR3 sequence: CASSLAYPPTGNTEAFF. The CDR3 DNA is TGTGCCAGCAGCTTAGCCTACCCTCCGACAGGGAACACTGAAGCTTTCTTT. The chain combines TRBV7-2 with TRBJ1-1; tentatively, D is TRBD1 (6 bases). Germline V CDR1 and CDR2: SGHTA, FQGNSA. Trimming shortened V by 0 bases and J by 1 base, and 15 bases separated the two germline ends. The CDR3 loop spans 17 amino acids.

In this sample, this clonotype turned up a few times. The chain couples TRBV6-1 to TRBJ1-5; 8 nucleotides match TRBD1. CDR1 is MNHNS and CDR2 is SASEGT in the germline V gene. The CDR3 runs to 14 residues. The trim removed 7 bases at V and 5 bases at J, leaving 7 bases unmatched. The CDR3 loop reads CASNDLQGDQPQHF. The DNA for the CDR3 is TGTGCCAGCAATGATTTACAGGGGGATCAGCCCCAGCATTTT.

This clonotype was seen many times. CDR3 sequence (DNA): TGCGCCAGCAGCCAAGAAGGAGGGAATACCTATGGCTACACCTTC. This encodes CASSQEGGNTYGYTF. The J gene is TRBJ1-2, the V gene TRBV4-1; D is unresolved. The ends were cut back, 0 bases at V and 4 bases at J, with 12 bases in the middle. Per germline, CDR1 MGHRA and CDR2 YSYEKL. CDR3 length equals 15 residues.

This clonotype was seen at least ten times. The CDR3 loop is CASSLQSDPGETQYF. The CDR3 DNA reads as TGCGCCAGCAGCTTGCAGAGTGACCCCGGGGAGACCCAGTACTTC. The chain couples TRBV5-1 to TRBJ2-5; D unresolved. With 1 base removed from V and 5 bases from J, the gap between germline ends came to 15 bases. Germline V gene sequence: CDR1 SGHRS, CDR2 YFSETQ. This CDR3 is built from 15 residues.